These T cell receptor beta chains were read from a single sample in a study of CXCR3-negative and CXCR3-positive naive CD8 T cells. Reanalyzing the 5' RACE reads, TCRdb keeps one entry per CDR3 protein, without DNA. The sample table sets out 20,000 to 25,000 distinct CDR3 sequences. The sequencing sample was made of memory CD8+ T cells from blood. The receptor source for this set is a human donor in good health. Some clones in this sample may be carry-over from other donors' samples. The CDR3 runs from the conserved cysteine through the conserved F or W. Each record gives: CDR3 length, V gene, clone size, J gene, CDR3 protein. Not every row has a clone size; where given, it reads once, few, many or a size class.

len: 16; v_gene: TRBV20-1; abundance: medium-sized; j_gene: TRBJ2-3; CDR3aa: CSAIPLAGGPTDTQYF
len: 15; v_gene: TRBV5-4; abundance: -; j_gene: TRBJ2-1; CDR3aa: CASSFARWTDNEQFF
len: 16; v_gene: TRBV11-3; abundance: -; j_gene: TRBJ2-5; CDR3aa: CASSLGQGAVGETQYF
len: 14; v_gene: TRBV28; abundance: -; j_gene: TRBJ1-2; CDR3aa: CASRMPGANYGYTF
len: 11; v_gene: TRBV29-1; abundance: -; j_gene: TRBJ1-3; CDR3aa: CSAGQPDTIYF
len: 12; v_gene: TRBV12-3/TRBV12-4; abundance: -; j_gene: TRBJ2-7; CDR3aa: CASSPGGFEQYF
len: 14; v_gene: TRBV20-1; abundance: -; j_gene: TRBJ2-5; CDR3aa: CSGRASGIQETQYF
len: 13; v_gene: TRBV28; abundance: -; j_gene: TRBJ2-3; CDR3aa: CASSLKATDTQYF
len: 14; v_gene: TRBV9; abundance: -; j_gene: TRBJ1-6; CDR3aa: CASRDPRGNSPLHF
len: 12; v_gene: TRBV19; abundance: -; j_gene: TRBJ2-2; CDR3aa: CASNRGAGELFF
len: 16; v_gene: TRBV7-9; abundance: -; j_gene: TRBJ2-1; CDR3aa: CASSLAGQSSYNEQFF
len: 15; v_gene: TRBV6-5; abundance: medium-sized; j_gene: TRBJ2-6; CDR3aa: CASSQSDSGANVLTF
len: 15; v_gene: TRBV20-1; abundance: -; j_gene: TRBJ2-1; CDR3aa: CSASSGMSSYNEQFF
len: 13; v_gene: TRBV7-3; abundance: -; j_gene: TRBJ2-7; CDR3aa: CASSFGGQNEQYF
len: 17; v_gene: TRBV9; abundance: -; j_gene: TRBJ2-1; CDR3aa: CASSVKSGDRVDNEQFF
len: 12; v_gene: TRBV29-1; abundance: -; j_gene: TRBJ1-2; CDR3aa: CSVAWTVGGYTF
len: 13; v_gene: TRBV20-1; abundance: medium-sized; j_gene: TRBJ2-7; CDR3aa: CSGGTGDRVKEYF
len: 16; v_gene: TRBV7-9; abundance: -; j_gene: TRBJ2-3; CDR3aa: CASSLIAGGPTDTQYF
len: 15; v_gene: TRBV6-6; abundance: -; j_gene: TRBJ1-1; CDR3aa: CASSFGDPSRSEAFF
len: 16; v_gene: TRBV20-1; abundance: -; j_gene: TRBJ2-7; CDR3aa: CSARILDNYAGSEQYF
len: 16; v_gene: TRBV12-2; abundance: large; j_gene: TRBJ2-1; CDR3aa: CASRCPMRASYNEQFF
len: 17; v_gene: TRBV27; abundance: medium-sized; j_gene: TRBJ2-3; CDR3aa: CASSLGTPDGQGRPQYF
len: 14; v_gene: TRBV7-3; abundance: -; j_gene: TRBJ2-3; CDR3aa: CASSLIGGADTQYF
len: 13; v_gene: TRBV29-1; abundance: -; j_gene: TRBJ2-3; CDR3aa: CSVEYRLADTQYF
len: 14; v_gene: TRBV7-6; abundance: -; j_gene: TRBJ2-7; CDR3aa: CASSPYRSTYEQYF
len: 14; v_gene: TRBV7-2; abundance: -; j_gene: TRBJ2-2; CDR3aa: CASSLGWGTGELFF